This entry describes one TCR beta chain. Deletions cut 6 bases from V and 6 bases from J, with 11 bases between. This CDR3 has 12 amino acids. This specimen comes from a study of control samples from healthy donors and cancer patients. The protocol was immunoSEQ multiplex PCR, while the TCRdb copy is restricted to in-frame clones and leaves out a portion. The sample has around 81,000 clones, over 85% seen once. The clonotype originates from a woman younger than 45 in good health. J is TRBJ1-2 and V is TRBV12-3 or TRBV12-4, with D possibly matching TRBD1 (6 bases). Specimen: blood. The CDR3 loop reads CASRSQGDGYTF. CDR3 in DNA: TGTGCCAGCAGATCACAGGGCGATGGCTACACCTTC.